This TCR beta chain appears in the sequencing data of a study of blood T cell repertoires in COVID-19. At the level of the study: Sites in the United States, Italy and Spain provided acute and convalescent COVID-19 samples. PBMCs, B-cell-depleted T cells, or T cells were the source of the cDNA or gDNA that made up the material.

The CDR3 length is 16 residues. The germline V gene has CDR1 MNHNS and CDR2 SASEGT. J gave up 3 bases and V 4 bases, and 6 bases lay outside the gene matches. In the original workflow: For nucleated cells, counts were estimated from reference gene primer amplification. Repertoires were generated with immunoSEQ multiplex PCR, while TCRdb's copy carries only in-frame clones and drops some. Clone size and the V and J calls come from that table; the DNA yielded D and trimming. The sample carries 85,000 to 95,000 clones, more than 70% recorded once. The sample consisted of peripheral blood. The chain has TRBV6-1 and TRBJ2-3; TRBD2 aligns across 11 bases. The source is a woman older than 75 with acute or convalescent COVID-19. The CDR3 here is CASSGVSGGATDTQYF. CDR3 DNA sequence: TGTGCCAGCAGTGGGGTTAGCGGGGGGGCGACAGATACGCAGTATTTT.